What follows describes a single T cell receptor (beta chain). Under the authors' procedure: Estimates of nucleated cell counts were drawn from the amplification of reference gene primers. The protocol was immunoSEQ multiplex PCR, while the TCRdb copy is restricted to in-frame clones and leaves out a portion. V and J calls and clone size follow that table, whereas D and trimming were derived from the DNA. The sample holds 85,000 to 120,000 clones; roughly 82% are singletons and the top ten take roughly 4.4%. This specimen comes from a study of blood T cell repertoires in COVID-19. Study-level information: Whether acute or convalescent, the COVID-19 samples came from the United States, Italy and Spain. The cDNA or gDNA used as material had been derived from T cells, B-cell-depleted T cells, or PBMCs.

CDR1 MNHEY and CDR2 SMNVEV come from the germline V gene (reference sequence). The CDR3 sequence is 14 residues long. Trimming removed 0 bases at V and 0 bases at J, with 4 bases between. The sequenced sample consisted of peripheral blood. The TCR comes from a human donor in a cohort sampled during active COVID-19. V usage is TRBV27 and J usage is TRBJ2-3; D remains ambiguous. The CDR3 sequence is CASSLSGSTDTQYF. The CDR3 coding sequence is TGTGCCAGCAGTTTATCCGGGAGCACAGATACGCAGTATTTT.